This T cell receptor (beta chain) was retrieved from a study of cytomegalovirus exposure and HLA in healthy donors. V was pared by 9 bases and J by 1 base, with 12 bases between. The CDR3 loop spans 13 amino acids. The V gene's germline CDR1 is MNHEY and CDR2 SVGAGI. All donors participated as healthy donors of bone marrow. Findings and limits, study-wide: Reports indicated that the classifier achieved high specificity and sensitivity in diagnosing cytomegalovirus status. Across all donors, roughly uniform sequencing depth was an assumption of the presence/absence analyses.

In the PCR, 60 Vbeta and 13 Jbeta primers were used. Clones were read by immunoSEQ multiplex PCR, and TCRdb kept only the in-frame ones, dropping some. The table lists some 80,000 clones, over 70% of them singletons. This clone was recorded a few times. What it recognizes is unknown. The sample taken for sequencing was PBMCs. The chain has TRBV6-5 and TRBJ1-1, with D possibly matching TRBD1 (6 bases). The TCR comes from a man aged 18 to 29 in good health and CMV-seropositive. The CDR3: CASQGKGNTEAFF. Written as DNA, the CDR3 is TGTGCCAGTCAGGGGAAGGGGAACACTGAAGCTTTCTTT.